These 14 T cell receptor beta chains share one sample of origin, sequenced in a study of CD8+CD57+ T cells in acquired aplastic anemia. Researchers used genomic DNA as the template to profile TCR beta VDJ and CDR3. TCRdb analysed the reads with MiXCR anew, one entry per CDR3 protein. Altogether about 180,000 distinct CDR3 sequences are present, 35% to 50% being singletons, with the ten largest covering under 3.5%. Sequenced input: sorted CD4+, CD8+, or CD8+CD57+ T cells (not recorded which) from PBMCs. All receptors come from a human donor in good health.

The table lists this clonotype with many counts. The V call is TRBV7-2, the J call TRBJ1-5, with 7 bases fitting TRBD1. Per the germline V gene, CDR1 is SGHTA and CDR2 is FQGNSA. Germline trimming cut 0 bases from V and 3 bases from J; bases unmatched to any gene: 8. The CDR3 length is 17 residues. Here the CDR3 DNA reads TGTGCCAGCAGCTTAGCCCCGGGACAGCGATCCAATCAGCCCCAGCATTTT. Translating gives CASSLAPGQRSNQPQHF.

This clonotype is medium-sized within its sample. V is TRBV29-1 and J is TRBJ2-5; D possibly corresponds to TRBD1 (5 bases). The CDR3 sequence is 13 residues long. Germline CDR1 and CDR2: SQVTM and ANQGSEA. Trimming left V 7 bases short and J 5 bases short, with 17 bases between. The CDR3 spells CSGNSGAVETQYF. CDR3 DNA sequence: TGCAGCGGTAACAGTGGGGCGGTGGAGACCCAGTACTTC.

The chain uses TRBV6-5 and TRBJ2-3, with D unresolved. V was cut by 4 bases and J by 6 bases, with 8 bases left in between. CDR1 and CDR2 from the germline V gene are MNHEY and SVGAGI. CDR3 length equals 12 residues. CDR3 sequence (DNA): TGTGCCAGCAGTTTCCGACATGATACGCAGTATTTT. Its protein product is CASSFRHDTQYF.

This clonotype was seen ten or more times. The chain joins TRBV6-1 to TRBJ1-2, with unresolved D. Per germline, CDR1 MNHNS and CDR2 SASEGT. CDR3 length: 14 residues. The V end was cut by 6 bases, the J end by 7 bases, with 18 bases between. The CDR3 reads CASSKRRVIGGYTF. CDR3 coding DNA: TGTGCCAGCAGCAAGAGACGGGTTATCGGTGGCTACACCTTC.

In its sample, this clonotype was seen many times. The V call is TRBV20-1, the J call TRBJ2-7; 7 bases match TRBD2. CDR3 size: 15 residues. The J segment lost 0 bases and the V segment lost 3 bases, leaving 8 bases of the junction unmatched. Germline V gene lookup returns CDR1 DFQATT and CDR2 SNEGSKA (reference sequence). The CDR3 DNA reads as TGCAGTGCTAGGGAGGCCGGACTAGTCTCCTACGAGCAGTACTTC. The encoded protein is CSAREAGLVSYEQYF.

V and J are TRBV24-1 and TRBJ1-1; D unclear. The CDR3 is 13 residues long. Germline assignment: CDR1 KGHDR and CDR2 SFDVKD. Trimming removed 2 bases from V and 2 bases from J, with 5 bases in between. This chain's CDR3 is CATSDSANTEAFF. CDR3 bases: TGTGCCACCAGTGATTCGGCTAACACTGAAGCTTTCTTT.

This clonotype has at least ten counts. CDR3 amino acids: CSARGTSSTDTQYF. CDR3 DNA: TGCAGTGCTAGAGGGACAAGTAGCACAGATACGCAGTATTTT. The chain links TRBV20-1 to TRBJ2-3; D possibly corresponds to TRBD1 (5 bases). This CDR3 has 14 residues. Trimming cost V 1 base and J 0 bases, with 8 bases left between them. CDR1 and CDR2 from the germline V gene are DFQATT and SNEGSKA (reference sequence).

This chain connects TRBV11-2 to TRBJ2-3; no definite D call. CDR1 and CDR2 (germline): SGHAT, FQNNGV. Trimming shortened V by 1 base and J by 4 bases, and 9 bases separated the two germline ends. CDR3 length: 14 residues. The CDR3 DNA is TGTGCCAGCAGCTTAGCAGTGGACGCAGATACGCAGTATTTT. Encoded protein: CASSLAVDADTQYF.

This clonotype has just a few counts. This CDR3 is CASSDSDNTGELFF. CDR3 DNA sequence: TGTGCCAGCAGTGACTCGGACAACACCGGGGAGCTGTTTTTT. The chain couples TRBV6-4 to TRBJ2-2; D call uncertain. V was shortened by 0 bases and J by 2 bases, with 4 bases between the two germline ends. CDR1 and CDR2 from the germline V gene are MRHNA and SNTAGT. CDR3 length: 14 residues.

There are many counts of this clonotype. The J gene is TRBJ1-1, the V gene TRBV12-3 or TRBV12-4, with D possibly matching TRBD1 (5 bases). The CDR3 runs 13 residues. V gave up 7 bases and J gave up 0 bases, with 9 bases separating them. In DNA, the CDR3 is TGTGCCAGCAAGCCAGGGATGAACACTGAAGCTTTCTTT. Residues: CASKPGMNTEAFF.

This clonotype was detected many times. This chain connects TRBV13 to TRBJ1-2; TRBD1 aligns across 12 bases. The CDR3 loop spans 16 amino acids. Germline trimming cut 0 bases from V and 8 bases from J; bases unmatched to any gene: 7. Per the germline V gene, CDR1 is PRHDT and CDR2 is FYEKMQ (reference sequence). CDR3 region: CASSLGLGQGARGYTF. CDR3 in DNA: TGTGCCAGCAGCTTAGGCCTGGGACAGGGGGCGCGGGGCTACACCTTC.

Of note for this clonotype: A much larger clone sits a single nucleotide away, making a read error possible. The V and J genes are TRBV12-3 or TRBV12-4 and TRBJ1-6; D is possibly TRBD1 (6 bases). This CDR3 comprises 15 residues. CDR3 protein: CANSLFAGENSPLHF. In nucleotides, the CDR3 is TGTGCCAACAGTTTGTTCGCAGGGGAGAATTCACCCCTCCACTTT.

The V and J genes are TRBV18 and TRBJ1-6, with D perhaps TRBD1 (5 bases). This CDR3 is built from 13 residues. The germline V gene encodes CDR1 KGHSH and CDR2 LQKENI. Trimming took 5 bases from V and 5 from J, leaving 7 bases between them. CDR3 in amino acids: CASSGRDNSPLHF. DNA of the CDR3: TGTGCCAGCTCAGGCAGGGATAATTCACCCCTCCACTTT.

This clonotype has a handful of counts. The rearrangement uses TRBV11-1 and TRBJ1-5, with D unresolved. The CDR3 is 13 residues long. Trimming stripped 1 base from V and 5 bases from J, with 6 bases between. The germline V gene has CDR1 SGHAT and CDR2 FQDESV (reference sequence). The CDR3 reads CASSLDSDQPQHF. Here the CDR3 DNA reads TGTGCCAGCAGCTTAGACAGCGATCAGCCCCAGCATTTT.